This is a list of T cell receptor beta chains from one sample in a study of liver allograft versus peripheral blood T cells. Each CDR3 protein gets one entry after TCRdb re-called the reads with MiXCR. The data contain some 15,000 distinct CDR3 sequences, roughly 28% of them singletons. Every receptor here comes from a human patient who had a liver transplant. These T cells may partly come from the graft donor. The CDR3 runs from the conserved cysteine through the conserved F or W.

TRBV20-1	CSRATGNYGYTF
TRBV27	CASRGGGNTEAFF
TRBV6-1	CASSDACSNPGNYGYTF
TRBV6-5	CASSEDPLSGYTF
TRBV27	CASSLTQGQPQHF
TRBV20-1	CSARTSVGTDTQYF
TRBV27	CASSSPGTSGVSTDTQYF
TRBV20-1	CSASYGTGEYGYTF
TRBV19	CASSKQELGEQYF
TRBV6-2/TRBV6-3	CASSWSSGVQETQYF
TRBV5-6	CASSLEQGVETQYF
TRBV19	CASSPQQGVGYGYTF
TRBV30	CAWSAPWGEQYGYTF
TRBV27	CASSLRGKGTEAFF
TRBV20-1	CSASGGGTEAFF